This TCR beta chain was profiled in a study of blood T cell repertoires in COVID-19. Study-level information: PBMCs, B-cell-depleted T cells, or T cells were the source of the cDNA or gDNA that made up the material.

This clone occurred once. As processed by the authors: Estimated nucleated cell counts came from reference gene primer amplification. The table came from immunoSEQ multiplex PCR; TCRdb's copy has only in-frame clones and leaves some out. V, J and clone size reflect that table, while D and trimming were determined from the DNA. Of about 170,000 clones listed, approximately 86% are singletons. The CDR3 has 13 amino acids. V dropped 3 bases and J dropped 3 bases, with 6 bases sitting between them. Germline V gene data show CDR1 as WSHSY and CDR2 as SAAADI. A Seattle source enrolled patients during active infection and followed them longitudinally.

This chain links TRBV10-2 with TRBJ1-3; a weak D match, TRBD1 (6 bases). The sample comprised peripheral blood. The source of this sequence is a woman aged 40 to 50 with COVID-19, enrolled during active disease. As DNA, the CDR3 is TGCGCCAGCAGTGACAGGGGTGGAAACACCATATATTTT. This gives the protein CASSDRGGNTIYF.